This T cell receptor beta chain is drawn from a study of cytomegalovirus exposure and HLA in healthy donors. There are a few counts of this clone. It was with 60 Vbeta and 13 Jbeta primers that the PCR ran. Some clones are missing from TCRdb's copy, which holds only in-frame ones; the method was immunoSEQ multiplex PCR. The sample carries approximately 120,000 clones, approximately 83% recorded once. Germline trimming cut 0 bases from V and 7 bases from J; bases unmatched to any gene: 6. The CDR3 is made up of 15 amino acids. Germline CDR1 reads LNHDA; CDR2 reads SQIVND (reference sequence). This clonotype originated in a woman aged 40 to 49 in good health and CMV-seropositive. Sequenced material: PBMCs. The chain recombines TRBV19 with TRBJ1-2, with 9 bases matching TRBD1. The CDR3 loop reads CASSIDGQGSLGYTF. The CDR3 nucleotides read TGTGCCAGTAGTATAGATGGACAGGGGTCGCTTGGCTACACCTTC.